The 11 T cell receptor beta chains given below trace back to one sample, sequenced in a study of read filtering for tumor transcriptome and immune sequencing. Molecular barcoded adaptors covering alpha/delta and beta/gamma chains were used on roughly 400 ng RNA. TCRdb independently ran MiXCR on the reads; one entry per CDR3 protein. The profile shows 90,000 or so distinct CDR3 sequences, roughly 21% of them singletons. Material: a population of CD138-negative cells sorted from bone marrow. The receptors here all came from a donor aged 40 or over with multiple myeloma.

Concerning this clonotype: This may stem from a read error, because a much larger clone lies one nucleotide away. The chain combines TRBV3-1 with TRBJ1-5, with D tentatively TRBD1 (6 bases). The germline V gene encodes CDR1 LGHDT and CDR2 YNNKEL (reference sequence). This CDR3 is 13 amino acids long. The CDR3 loop is CTSSREGGQPQHF. The CDR3 coding sequence is TGTACCAGCAGCCGGGAAGGGGGGCAGCCCCAGCATTTT.

This clonotype was seen ten or more times. The CDR3 loop is CASSFGQQDEKLFF. In DNA, the CDR3 is TGCGCCAGCAGCTTCGGGCAACAGGATGAAAAACTGTTTTTT. The V gene is TRBV5-1, the J gene TRBJ1-4, with a tentative D call TRBD1 (5 bases). The ends were cut back, 2 bases at V and 6 bases at J, with 11 bases in the middle. The CDR3 runs 14 residues. CDR1 and CDR2 from the germline V gene are SGHRS and YFSETQ.

This clonotype was detected a few times. V gene TRBV7-9 combines with J gene TRBJ1-1, with D possibly being TRBD1 (6 bases). The CDR3 loop spans 15 amino acids. CDR1 SEHNR and CDR2 FQNEAQ come from the germline V gene (reference sequence). Trimming removed 0 bases at V and 1 base at J, with 9 bases between. CDR3 sequence (DNA): TGTGCCAGCAGCTTAGCGCGGACAGAGAACACTGAAGCTTTCTTT. Translation: CASSLARTENTEAFF.

A remark on this clonotype: This sequence may be a read error, since a much larger clone differs from it by one base. Since the CDR3 does not end with the conserved phenylalanine or tryptophan, this likely comes from a read error. The chain couples TRBV15 to TRBJ2-2; no clear D gene. V lost 0 bases and J 3 bases, leaving 2 bases between the germline ends. The length of the CDR3 is 13 residues. Germline-derived CDR1 and CDR2 are LNHNV and YYDKDF (reference sequence). This CDR3 is CATSRDYTGELFL. DNA of the CDR3: TGTGCCACCAGCAGAGATTACACCGGGGAGCTGTTTCTT.

A note on this clonotype: A much larger clonotype is one base distant, so this may be a read error. This rearrangement joins TRBV7-9 to TRBJ2-1; D is unclear. This CDR3 spans 12 amino acids. Germline CDR1 and CDR2: SEHNR and FQNEAQ (reference sequence). For the CDR3, the DNA is TGTGCCAGCAGGGAGTCCTACAATGGGCAGTTCTTC. It is translated as CASRESYNGQFF.

In regard to this clonotype: A read error may be the cause here, since a much bigger clone is one base away. V gene TRBV6-6 combines with J gene TRBJ1-1, with unresolved D. Germline-derived CDR1 and CDR2 are MNHNY and SVGAGI (reference sequence). Trimming took off 7 bases at V and 4 bases at J, with 10 bases between the two ends. CDR3 length: 12 amino acids. CDR3: CASMGISTEAFF. The CDR3 DNA reads as TGTGCCAGCATGGGTATCAGCACTGAAGCTTTCTTT.

This clonotype has more than one count but fewer than ten. A much larger clone sits a single nucleotide away, making a read error possible. V is TRBV20-1 and J is TRBJ2-6, with no clear D. The CDR3 runs 12 residues. Germline-derived CDR1 and CDR2 are DFQATT and SNEGSKA (reference sequence). The CDR3 loop is CSAGSRANVLTF. The CDR3 DNA is TGCTCGGCCGGATCCCGGGCCAACGTCCTGACTTTC.

This clonotype has at least ten counts. This chain connects TRBV7-9 to TRBJ2-1, with D maybe TRBD2 (5 bases). The CDR3 is made up of 12 amino acids. CDR1 SEHNR and CDR2 FQNEAQ come from the germline V gene (reference sequence). Trimming left V 5 bases short and J 7 bases short, with 9 bases between. DNA for the CDR3: TGTGCCAGCAGCCCACAGCGGAATGAGCAGTTCTTC. It codes for CASSPQRNEQFF.

The genes are TRBV19 and TRBJ1-2; D is unresolved. V was shortened by 5 bases and J by 9 bases, with 16 bases between the two germline ends. Germline lookup yields CDR1 LNHDA and CDR2 SQIVND (reference sequence). The CDR3 length is 13 residues. This CDR3 is CASSFSGDRSYTF. The CDR3, as DNA: TGTGCCAGTAGTTTTTCGGGAGATCGGAGCTACACCTTC.

The rearrangement uses TRBV18 and TRBJ1-5, with a possible D match to TRBD1 (5 bases). The CDR3 totals 15 residues. Germline V gene data show CDR1 as KGHSH and CDR2 as LQKENI. Trimming took off 0 bases at V and 4 bases at J, with 10 bases between the two ends. For the CDR3, the DNA is TGTGCCAGCTCACCACCGGGCCAGGGAAATCAGCCCCAGCATTTT. Its protein is CASSPPGQGNQPQHF.

This clonotype was counted a few times. The J gene is TRBJ2-3, the V gene TRBV5-4, with D possibly being TRBD1 (5 bases). V gave up 1 base and J gave up 6 bases, with 9 bases separating them. Germline-derived CDR1 and CDR2 are SGHNT and YYREEE (reference sequence). The CDR3 totals 13 residues. CDR3 nucleotides: TGTGCCAGCAGCTTGAGGGGTCCGGATACGCAGTATTTT. This translates into CASSLRGPDTQYF.